This T cell receptor beta chain is drawn from a study of blood T cell repertoires in COVID-19. Study-wide context: Italy, Spain and the United States were the sources of the convalescent and acute COVID-19 samples. The cDNA or gDNA used as material had been derived from T cells, B-cell-depleted T cells, or PBMCs.

Per the authors' pipeline: The authors estimated nucleated cell counts from reference gene primer amplification. The protocol was immunoSEQ multiplex PCR, while the TCRdb copy is restricted to in-frame clones and leaves out a portion. D and trimming were read from the DNA, whereas the V and J calls and clone size are those reported in that table. This table holds about 400,000 clones, around nine tenths found once. Germline V CDR1 and CDR2: SGDLS, YYNGEE. This CDR3 has 12 residues. Trimming took 3 bases from V and 8 from J; bases not matched to a gene: 4. The TCR originated in a human donor in a cohort sampled during active COVID-19. The sequenced sample consisted of peripheral blood. The rearrangement joins TRBV9 to TRBJ1-2, with 7 bases matching TRBD1. The CDR3 sequence is CASSGDRAGYTF. In DNA, the CDR3 is TGTGCCAGCAGCGGAGACAGGGCCGGCTACACCTTC.